This T cell receptor (beta chain) was found in a study of OX40 agonist ivuxolimab in advanced cancers. Looking at the study overall: As their treatment, patients were administered ivuxolimab, an agonistic anti-OX40 (CD134) antibody. A partial response was reached by three patients: one with hepatocellular carcinoma and two with cutaneous melanoma. Study conclusions and caveats: A proportion of nonresponders additionally exhibited low normalized T-cell clonal expansion. Expanded clones belonging to CD8+ T cells outnumbered, on average, those of CD4+.

Repertoires were generated with immunoSEQ multiplex PCR, while TCRdb's copy carries only in-frame clones and drops some. Found here are more than 20,000 clones, approximately 82% of them singletons; the top ten hold about 32%. This clone was detected a few times. The antigen is unknown. J was trimmed by 9 bases and V by 3 bases; bases with no gene match: 12. This CDR3 spans 15 amino acids. CDR1 is SGHNT, CDR2 YYREEE, per germline (reference sequence). This clonotype was sampled from an adult with an advanced solid tumor such as melanoma, head and neck, liver or kidney cancer. Specimen: CD4+ or CD8+ T cells sorted from blood, collected in a trial of the OX40 agonist ivuxolimab. The V gene is TRBV5-4, the J gene TRBJ2-5; 9 bases are shared with TRBD2. The CDR3 bases are TGTGCCAGCAGCTCCGGGACTAGCCGCCCCAGTTCCCAGTACTTC. Its translation is CASSSGTSRPSSQYF.